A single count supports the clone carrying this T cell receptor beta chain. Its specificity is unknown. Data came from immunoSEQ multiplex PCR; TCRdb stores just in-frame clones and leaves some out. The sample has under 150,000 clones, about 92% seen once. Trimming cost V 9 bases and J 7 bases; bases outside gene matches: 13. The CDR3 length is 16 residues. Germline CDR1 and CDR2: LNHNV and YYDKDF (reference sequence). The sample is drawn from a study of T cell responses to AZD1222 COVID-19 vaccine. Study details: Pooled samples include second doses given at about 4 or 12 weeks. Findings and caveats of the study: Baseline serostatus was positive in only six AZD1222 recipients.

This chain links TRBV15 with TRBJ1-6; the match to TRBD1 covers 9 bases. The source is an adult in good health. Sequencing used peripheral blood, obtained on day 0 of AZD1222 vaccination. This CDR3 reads CATTSGTGYGNSPLHF. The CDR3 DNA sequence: TGTGCCACTACATCCGGGACAGGGTATGGAAATTCACCCCTCCACTTT.